This T cell receptor (beta chain) emerged from a study of cytomegalovirus exposure and HLA in healthy donors (dated by TCRdb to 2016 to 2017). The study in broad terms: A later analysis indicated that the 120 or so validation repertoires were generated on the platform also employed for the roughly 650 repertoires of the first cohort. The study was designed to test whether signatures of past pathogen exposure could be identified by cataloging public T cell receptors. Along with the approximately 700-subject first cohort, a separate validation cohort of over a hundred different subjects was used. To predict cytomegalovirus infection status, the study brought together high-throughput TCR immunosequencing, statistical association of individual TCRs with disease status, and machine learning. Broad study findings and their caveats: The authors suggested that the approach could potentially be generalized to other disease states and immunological phenotypes. The classifier was reported to diagnose cytomegalovirus status with high specificity and sensitivity in both the original and validation cohorts. In the study, roughly 160 TCR beta chains were listed as associated with cytomegalovirus. In a later analysis, TCRs clustered in the first cohort were found to also tend to co-occur in the 120 or so validation repertoires, with 94% of cluster scores above 0. A few of the identified cytomegalovirus-associated TCR beta chains were confirmed in vitro to be specific for cytomegalovirus antigens. Most TCR sequences were observed very rarely across donors, whereas some public TCRs were present in many individuals. The validation cohort had no HLA typing available for a later analysis, so co-occurrence within that cohort was assessed over all 130 or so repertoires.

Trimming leaves V shorter by 1 base and J shorter by 4 bases, with the junction holding 9 bases beyond the gene matches. Spanning cysteine to phenylalanine, the CDR3 consists of 17 amino acids. Only the CDR3 part of the read is kept: 51 bases, read in frame from the first base. The germline V gene provides CDR1 LGHNT and CDR2 FRNRAP. This clone showed up just once. The antigen it recognizes is unknown. The record has no base qualities; no much larger clone is one base away. Donors formed part of the validation cohort, which comprised 120 subjects and was distinct from the first cohort of some 700 subjects. The library was generated by the immunoSEQ multiplex PCR assay. The authors processed their data as follows. A statistical classification framework was developed to diagnose cytomegalovirus status using the catalog of TCR beta chain sequences. The table comes from immuneACCESS by way of TCRdb, which keeps in-frame sequences with V and J called. Part of the clones is missing from these tables; in studies checked, under half for an unresolved V gene and the rest for unknown reasons. V and J calls and clone size are given by that table; D and trimming were obtained from the DNA. A total of 95,000 to 150,000 clones appear in this sample, 89% of them only once. Clones ranked in the top ten supply approximately 2% of the sample.

The clonotype originates from a woman younger than 30 in good health and CMV-seronegative. This sequence uses TRBV12-5 and TRBJ2-7, and TRBD1 matches 11 of the central bases. Sequencing input: PBMCs. CDR3 loop: CASGLAYPGTGGYEQYF. In nucleotides, the sequence is TGTGCTAGTGGTTTGGCGTACCCCGGGACAGGGGGGTACGAGCAGTACTTC. With the rest looked up from the reference TRBV12-5 and TRBJ2-7 genes rather than sequenced, the full variable domain is DARVTQTPRHKVTEMGQEVTMRCQPILGHNTVFWYRQTMMQGLELLAYFRNRAPLDDSGMPKDRFSAEMPDATLATLKIQPSEPRDSAVYFCASGLAYPGTGGYEQYFGPGTRLTVT.